Here is one TCR beta chain with its context. Antigen specificity is unknown. Assay used: immunoSEQ multiplex PCR; TCRdb lists only in-frame clones, some missing. The repertoire includes some 95,000 clones, roughly 90% of them detected once, and less than 10% sits in the top ten. The entry originates in a study of radiation and T cells in renal cell carcinoma. Points from the study as a whole: From baseline, blood top tumor clonotypes peaked at 2 weeks post-radiation.

J gave up 2 bases and V 9 bases, and 4 bases lay outside the gene matches. The CDR3 runs 14 residues. Germline V gene lookup returns CDR1 MNHNS and CDR2 SASEGT. Time point described: baseline pretreatment blood. The treatment is: 15 Gy SBRT to primary tumor, nephrectomy 4 weeks later. Clear cell pathology was present in this patient's renal cell carcinoma. The sequenced sample was blood, obtained from a patient whose treatment included radiotherapy and nephrectomy. This sequence originates from a man aged 45-65 years with renal cell carcinoma. This sequence joins TRBV6-1 and TRBJ2-7; 13 positions agree with TRBD2. The DNA for the CDR3 is TGTGCCAGTGGGGGGACTAGCGGGACCTACGAGCAGTACTTC. Its protein product is CASGGTSGTYEQYF.